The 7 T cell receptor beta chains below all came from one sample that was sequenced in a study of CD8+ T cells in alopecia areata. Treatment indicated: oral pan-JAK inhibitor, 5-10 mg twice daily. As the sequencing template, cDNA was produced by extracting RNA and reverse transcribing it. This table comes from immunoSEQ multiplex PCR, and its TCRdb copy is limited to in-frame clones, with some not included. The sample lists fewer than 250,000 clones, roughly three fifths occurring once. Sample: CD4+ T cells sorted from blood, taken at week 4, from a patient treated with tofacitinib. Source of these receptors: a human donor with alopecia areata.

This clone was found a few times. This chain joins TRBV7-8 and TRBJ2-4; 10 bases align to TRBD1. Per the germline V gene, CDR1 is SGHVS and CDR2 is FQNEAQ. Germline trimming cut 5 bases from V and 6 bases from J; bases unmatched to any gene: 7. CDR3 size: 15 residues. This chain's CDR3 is CASSLRQGARNIQYF. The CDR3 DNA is TGTGCCAGCAGCCTACGACAGGGGGCGAGAAACATTCAGTACTTC.

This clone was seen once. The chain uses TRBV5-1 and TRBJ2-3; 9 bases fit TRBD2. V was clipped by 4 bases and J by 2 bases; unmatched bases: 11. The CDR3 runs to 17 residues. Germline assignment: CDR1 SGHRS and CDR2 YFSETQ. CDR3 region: CASSGTLLAGLTDTQYF. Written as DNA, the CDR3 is TGCGCCAGCAGCGGGACTCTTCTAGCGGGGCTCACAGATACGCAGTATTTT.

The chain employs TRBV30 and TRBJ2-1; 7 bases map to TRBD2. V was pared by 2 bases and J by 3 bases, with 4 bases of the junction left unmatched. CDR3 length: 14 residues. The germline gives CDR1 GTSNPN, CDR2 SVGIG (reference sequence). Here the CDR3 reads CAWSKGGIYNEQFF. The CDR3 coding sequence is TGTGCCTGGAGTAAGGGAGGGATCTACAATGAGCAGTTCTTC.

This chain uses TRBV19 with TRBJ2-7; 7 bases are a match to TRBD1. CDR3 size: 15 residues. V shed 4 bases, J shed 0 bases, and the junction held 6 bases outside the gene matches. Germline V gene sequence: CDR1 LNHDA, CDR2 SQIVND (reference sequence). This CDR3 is CASSTGQAYSYEQYF. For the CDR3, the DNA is TGTGCCAGTAGTACTGGACAGGCCTACTCCTACGAGCAGTACTTC. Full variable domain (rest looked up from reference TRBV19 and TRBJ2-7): DGGITQSPKYLFRKEGQNVTLSCEQNLNHDAMYWYRQDPGQGLRLIYYSQIVNDFQKGDIAEGYSVSREKKESFPLTVTSAQKNPTAFYLCASSTGQAYSYEQYFGPGTRLTVT.

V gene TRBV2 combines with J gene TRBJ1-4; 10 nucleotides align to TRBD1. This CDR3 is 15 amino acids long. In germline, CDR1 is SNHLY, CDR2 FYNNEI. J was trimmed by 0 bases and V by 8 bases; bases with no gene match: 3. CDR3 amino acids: CASGGQGTTNEKLFF. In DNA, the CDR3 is TGTGCCAGCGGGGGACAGGGGACAACTAATGAAAAACTGTTTTTT. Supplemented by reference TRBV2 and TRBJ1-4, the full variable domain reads EPEVTQTPSHQVTQMGQEVILRCVPISNHLYFYWYRQILGQKVEFLVSFYNNEISEKSEIFDDQFSVERPDGSNFTLKIRSTKLEDSAMYFCASGGQGTTNEKLFFGSGTQLSVL.

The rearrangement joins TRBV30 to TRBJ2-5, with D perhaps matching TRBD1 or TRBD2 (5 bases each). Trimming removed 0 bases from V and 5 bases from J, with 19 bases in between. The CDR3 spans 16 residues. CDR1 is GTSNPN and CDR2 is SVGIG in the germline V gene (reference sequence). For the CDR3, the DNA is TGTGCCTGGAGTGTAGTCCAGGGCCTCCGGGGTGAGACCCAGTACTTC. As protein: CAWSVVQGLRGETQYF.

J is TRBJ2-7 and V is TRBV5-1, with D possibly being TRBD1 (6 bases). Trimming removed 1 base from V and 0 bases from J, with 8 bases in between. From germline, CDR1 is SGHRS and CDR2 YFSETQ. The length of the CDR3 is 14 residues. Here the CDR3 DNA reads TGCGCCAGCAGCTTGCAGGGGATCTCCTACGAGCAGTACTTC. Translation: CASSLQGISYEQYF.